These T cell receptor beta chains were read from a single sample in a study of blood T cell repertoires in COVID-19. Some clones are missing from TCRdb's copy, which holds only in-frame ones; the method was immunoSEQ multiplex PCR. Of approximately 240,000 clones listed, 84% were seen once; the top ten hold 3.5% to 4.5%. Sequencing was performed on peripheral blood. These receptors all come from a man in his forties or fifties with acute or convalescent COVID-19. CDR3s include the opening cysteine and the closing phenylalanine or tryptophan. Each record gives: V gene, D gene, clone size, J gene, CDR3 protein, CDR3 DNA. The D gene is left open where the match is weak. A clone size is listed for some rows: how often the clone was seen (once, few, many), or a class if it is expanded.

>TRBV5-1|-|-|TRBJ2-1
CASSPEVPNPADEQFF
TGCGCCAGCAGCCCGGAGGTGCCTAACCCAGCGGATGAGCAGTTCTTC
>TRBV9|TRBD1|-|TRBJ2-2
CASSPRQGSAGELFF
TGTGCCAGCAGCCCCCGACAGGGTTCGGCCGGGGAGCTGTTTTTT
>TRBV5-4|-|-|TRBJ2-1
CASSLRGSTRSSYNEQFF
TGTGCCAGCAGCTTGAGGGGATCTACCCGAAGCTCCTACAATGAGCAGTTCTTC
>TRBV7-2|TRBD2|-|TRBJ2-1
CASREGSYNEQFF
TGTGCCAGCCGGGAGGGCTCCTACAATGAGCAGTTCTTC
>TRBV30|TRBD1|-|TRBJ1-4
CAWSIGTVPSAGYEKLFF
TGTGCCTGGAGTATCGGGACAGTTCCTAGCGCGGGTTATGAAAAACTGTTTTTT
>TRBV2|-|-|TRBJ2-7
CASSEAQVSSYEQYF
TGTGCCAGCAGTGAAGCGCAGGTATCCTCCTACGAGCAGTACTTC
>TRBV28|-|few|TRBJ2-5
CASSLDDYFSEETQYF
TGTGCCAGCAGCCTGGATGACTACTTTAGCGAAGAGACCCAGTACTTC
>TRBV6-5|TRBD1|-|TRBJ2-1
CASSKQGAHGGEQFF
TGTGCCAGCAGCAAACAGGGGGCGCACGGTGGTGAGCAGTTCTTC
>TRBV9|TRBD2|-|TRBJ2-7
CASSATGGPYEQYF
TGTGCCAGCAGCGCCACGGGGGGGCCCTACGAGCAGTACTTC
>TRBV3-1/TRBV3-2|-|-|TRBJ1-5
CASSQDNGVGQPQHF
TGTGCCAGCAGCCAAGATAACGGGGTAGGTCAGCCCCAGCATTTT
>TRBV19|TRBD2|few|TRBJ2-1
CASRDLAGDYNEQFF
TGTGCCAGTAGGGATTTAGCGGGGGACTACAATGAGCAGTTCTTC
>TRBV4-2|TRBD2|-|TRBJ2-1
CASSQRSSGAYNEQFF
TGTGCCAGCAGCCAACGATCTAGCGGGGCCTACAATGAGCAGTTCTTC
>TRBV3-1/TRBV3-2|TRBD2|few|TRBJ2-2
CASSQDSGITGELFF
TGTGCCAGCAGCCAAGATAGCGGGATAACCGGGGAGCTGTTTTTT
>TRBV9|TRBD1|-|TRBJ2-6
CASSVRQGGPGANVLTF
TGTGCCAGCAGCGTAAGACAGGGGGGGCCTGGGGCCAACGTCCTGACTTTC
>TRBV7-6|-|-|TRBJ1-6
CASSLDSLRGSPLHF
TGTGCCAGCAGCTTAGATTCCCTGCGTGGTTCACCCCTCCACTTT
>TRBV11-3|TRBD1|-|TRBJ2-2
CASTRQGVPLTGELFF
TGTGCCAGCACCCGCCAGGGGGTTCCCCTCACCGGGGAGCTGTTTTTT
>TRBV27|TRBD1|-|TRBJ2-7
CASKAGTGSSYEQYF
TGTGCCAGCAAAGCCGGGACAGGAAGCTCCTACGAGCAGTACTTC
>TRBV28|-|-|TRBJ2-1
CASVIVGGYYNEQFF
TGTGCCAGTGTCATCGTAGGAGGATACTACAATGAGCAGTTCTTC
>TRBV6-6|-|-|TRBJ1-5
CASSYHPQASNQPQHF
TGTGCCAGCAGTTACCACCCCCAAGCCAGCAATCAGCCCCAGCATTTT
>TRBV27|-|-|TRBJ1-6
CAEGSYNSPLHF
TGTGCCGAGGGCAGCTATAATTCACCCCTCCACTTT
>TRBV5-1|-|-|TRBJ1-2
CASGPALDSRGGYTF
TGCGCCAGCGGACCCGCCCTCGACAGCAGAGGAGGCTACACCTTC
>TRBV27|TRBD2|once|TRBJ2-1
CASSFWRGAGGNEQFF
TGTGCCAGCAGTTTCTGGCGGGGGGCCGGGGGCAATGAGCAGTTCTTC
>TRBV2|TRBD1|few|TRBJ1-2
CASSLTGGYGYTF
TGTGCCAGCAGCCTCACAGGGGGCTATGGCTACACCTTC
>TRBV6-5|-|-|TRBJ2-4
CASSSNGAGSIQYF
TGTGCCAGCAGTTCCAATGGGGCGGGGAGCATTCAGTACTTC
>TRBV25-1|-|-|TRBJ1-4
CASSRDWNEKLFF
TGTGCCAGCAGCCGGGACTGGAATGAAAAACTGTTTTTT
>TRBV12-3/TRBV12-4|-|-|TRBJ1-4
CASSFQEKLFF
TGTGCCAGCAGTTTTCAGGAAAAACTGTTTTTT
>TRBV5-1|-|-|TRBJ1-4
CASSFNPRDTAATNEKLFF
TGCGCCAGCAGCTTCAACCCCAGGGACACCGCTGCAACTAATGAAAAACTGTTTTTT
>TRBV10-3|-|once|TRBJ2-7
CAISPGKPLYEQYF
TGTGCCATCAGCCCGGGGAAGCCTCTCTACGAGCAGTACTTC
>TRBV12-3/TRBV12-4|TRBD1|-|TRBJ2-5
CASSSTGGETQYF
TGTGCCAGCAGTTCAACAGGGGGAGAGACCCAGTACTTC
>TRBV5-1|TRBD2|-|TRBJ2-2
CASGILAGGTGELFF
TGCGCCAGCGGGATCCTAGCGGGAGGTACCGGGGAGCTGTTTTTT
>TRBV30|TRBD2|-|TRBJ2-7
CAGMTSGGTYEQYF
TGTGCCGGGATGACTAGCGGGGGGACCTACGAGCAGTACTTC
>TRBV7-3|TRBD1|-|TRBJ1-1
CASSHRGQGDTEAFF
TGTGCCAGCAGCCATAGAGGACAGGGGGATACTGAAGCTTTCTTT
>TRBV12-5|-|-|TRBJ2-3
CASGLVAGTDTQYF
TGTGCTAGTGGTTTGGTAGCGGGCACAGATACGCAGTATTTT
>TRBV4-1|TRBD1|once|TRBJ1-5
CASSSPGTGGIISNQPQHF
TGCGCCAGCAGCTCCCCCGGGACAGGGGGCATAATTAGCAATCAGCCCCAGCATTTT
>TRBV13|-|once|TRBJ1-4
CASSSLAPNGTTNEKLFF
TGTGCCAGCAGCTCCCTTGCCCCCAACGGGACAACTAATGAAAAACTGTTTTTT
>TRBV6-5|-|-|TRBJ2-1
CATPGGREVCDEQFF
TGTGCCACCCCAGGGGGGCGCGAGGTGTGTGATGAGCAGTTCTTC
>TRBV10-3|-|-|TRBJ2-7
CASGGTAEQYF
TGTGCCTCCGGAGGGACAGCCGAGCAGTACTTC
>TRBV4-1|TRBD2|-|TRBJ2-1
CASSQVNIGTIEQFF
TGCGCCAGCAGCCAAGTCAATATTGGGACTATAGAGCAGTTCTTC
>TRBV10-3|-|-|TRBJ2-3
CAIAGPGMADTQYF
TGTGCCATCGCGGGGCCGGGGATGGCAGATACGCAGTATTTT
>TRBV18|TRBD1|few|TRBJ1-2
CASSADREWYGYTF
TGTGCCAGCTCAGCGGACAGGGAGTGGTATGGCTACACCTTC
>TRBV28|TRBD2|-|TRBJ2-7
CASSLSGGYEQYF
TGTGCCAGCAGTTTATCGGGAGGATACGAGCAGTACTTC
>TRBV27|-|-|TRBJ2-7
CASRVRDWGTYEQYF
TGTGCCAGCAGAGTCCGGGATTGGGGAACCTACGAGCAGTACTTC